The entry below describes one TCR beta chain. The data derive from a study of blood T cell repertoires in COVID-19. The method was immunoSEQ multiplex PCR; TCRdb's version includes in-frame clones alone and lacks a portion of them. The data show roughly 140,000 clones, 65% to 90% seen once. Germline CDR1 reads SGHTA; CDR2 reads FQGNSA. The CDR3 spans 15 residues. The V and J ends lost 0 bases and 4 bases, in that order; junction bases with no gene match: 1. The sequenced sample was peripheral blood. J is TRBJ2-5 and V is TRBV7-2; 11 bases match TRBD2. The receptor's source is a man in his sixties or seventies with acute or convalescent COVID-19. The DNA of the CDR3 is TGTGCCAGCAGCTTAGCCCTAGCGGGAGGAGAGACCCAGTACTTC. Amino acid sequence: CASSLALAGGETQYF.